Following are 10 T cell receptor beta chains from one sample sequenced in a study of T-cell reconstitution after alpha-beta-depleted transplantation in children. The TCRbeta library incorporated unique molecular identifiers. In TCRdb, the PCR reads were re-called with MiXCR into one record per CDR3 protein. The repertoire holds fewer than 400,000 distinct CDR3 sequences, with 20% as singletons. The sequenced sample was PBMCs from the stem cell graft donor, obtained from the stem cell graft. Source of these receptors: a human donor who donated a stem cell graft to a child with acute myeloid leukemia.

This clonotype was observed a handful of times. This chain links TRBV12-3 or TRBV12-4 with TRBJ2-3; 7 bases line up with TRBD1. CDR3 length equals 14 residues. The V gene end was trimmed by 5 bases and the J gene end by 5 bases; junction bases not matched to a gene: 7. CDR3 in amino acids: CASSPGQLLDTQYF. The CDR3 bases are TGTGCCAGCAGTCCGGGACAGCTCTTAGATACGCAGTATTTT.

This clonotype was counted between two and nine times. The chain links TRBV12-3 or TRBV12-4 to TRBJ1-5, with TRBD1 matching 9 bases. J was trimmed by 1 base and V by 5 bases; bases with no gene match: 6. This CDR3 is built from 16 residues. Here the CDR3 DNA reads TGTGCCAGCAGTCACAGGGGGCGCGGGAGCAATCAGCCCCAGCATTTT. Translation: CASSHRGRGSNQPQHF.

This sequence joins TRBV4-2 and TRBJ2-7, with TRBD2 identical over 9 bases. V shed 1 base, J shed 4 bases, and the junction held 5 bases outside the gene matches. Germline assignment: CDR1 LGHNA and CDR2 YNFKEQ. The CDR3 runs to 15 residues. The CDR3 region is CASSQGTSVSYEQYF. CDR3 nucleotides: TGTGCCAGCAGCCAAGGGACTAGCGTATCTTACGAGCAGTACTTC.

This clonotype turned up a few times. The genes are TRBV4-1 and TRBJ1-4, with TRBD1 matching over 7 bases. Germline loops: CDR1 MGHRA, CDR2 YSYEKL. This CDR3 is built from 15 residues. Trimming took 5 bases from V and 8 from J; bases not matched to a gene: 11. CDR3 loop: CASSCRQGRREKLFF. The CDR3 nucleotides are TGCGCCAGCAGCTGCCGACAGGGTCGTAGGGAAAAACTGTTTTTT.

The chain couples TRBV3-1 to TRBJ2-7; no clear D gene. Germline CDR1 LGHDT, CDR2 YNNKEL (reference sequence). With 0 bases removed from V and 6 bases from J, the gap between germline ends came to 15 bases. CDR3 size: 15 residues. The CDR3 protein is CASSQDARIPSEQYF. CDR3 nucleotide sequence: TGTGCCAGCAGCCAAGATGCCAGGATCCCCTCCGAGCAGTACTTC.

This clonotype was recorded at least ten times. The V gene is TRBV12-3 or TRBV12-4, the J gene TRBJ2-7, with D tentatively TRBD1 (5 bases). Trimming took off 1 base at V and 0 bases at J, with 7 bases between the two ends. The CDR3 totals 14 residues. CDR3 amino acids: CASSLGQYSYEQYF. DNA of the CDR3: TGTGCCAGCAGTTTAGGACAGTACTCCTACGAGCAGTACTTC.

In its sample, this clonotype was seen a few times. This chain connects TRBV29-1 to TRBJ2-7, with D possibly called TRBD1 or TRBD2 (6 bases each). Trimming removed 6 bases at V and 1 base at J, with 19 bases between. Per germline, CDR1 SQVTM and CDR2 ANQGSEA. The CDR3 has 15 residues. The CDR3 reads CSVTMVGGPSYEQYF. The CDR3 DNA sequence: TGCAGCGTCACAATGGTGGGGGGCCCTTCCTACGAGCAGTACTTC.

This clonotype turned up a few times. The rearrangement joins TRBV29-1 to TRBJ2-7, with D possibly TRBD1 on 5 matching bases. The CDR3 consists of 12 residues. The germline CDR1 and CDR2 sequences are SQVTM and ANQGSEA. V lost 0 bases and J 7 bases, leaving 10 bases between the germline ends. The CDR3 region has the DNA TGCAGCGTTGAAGAAGCAGGGTGGGAGCAGTACTTC. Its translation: CSVEEAGWEQYF.

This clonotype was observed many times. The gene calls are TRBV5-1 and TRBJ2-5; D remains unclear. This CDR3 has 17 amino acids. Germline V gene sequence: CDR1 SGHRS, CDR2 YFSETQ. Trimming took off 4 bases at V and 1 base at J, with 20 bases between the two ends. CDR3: CASSPFGTTSSQETQYF. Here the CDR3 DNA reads TGCGCCAGCAGCCCGTTCGGAACAACTTCGAGCCAAGAGACCCAGTACTTC. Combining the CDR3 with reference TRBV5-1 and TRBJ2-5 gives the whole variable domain KAGVTQTPRYLIKTRGQQVTLSCSPISGHRSVSWYQQTPGQGLQFLFEYFSETQRNKGNFPGRFSGRQFSNSRSEMNVSTLELGDSALYLCASSPFGTTSSQETQYFGPGTRLLVL.

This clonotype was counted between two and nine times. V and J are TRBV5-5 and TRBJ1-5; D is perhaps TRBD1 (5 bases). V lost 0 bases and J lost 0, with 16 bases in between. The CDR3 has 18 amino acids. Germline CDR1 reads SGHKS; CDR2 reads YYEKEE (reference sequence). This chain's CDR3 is CASSLGFPGRASNQPQHF. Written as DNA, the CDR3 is TGTGCCAGCAGCTTGGGTTTTCCAGGGAGGGCTAGCAATCAGCCCCAGCATTTT.